The following is a TCR beta chain sequence with its context. Source study methods: Amplifying reference gene primers gave estimates of nucleated cell counts. Generated by immunoSEQ multiplex PCR, the TCRdb table keeps only in-frame clones and is missing some. That table supplies the V and J calls and clone size; D and trimming were determined from the DNA. Of about 110,000 clones listed, 65% to 80% are singletons. The sample comes from a study of blood T cell repertoires in COVID-19. Whole-study context: The cDNA or gDNA used as material had been derived from T cells, B-cell-depleted T cells, or PBMCs.

The sample comprised peripheral blood. This receptor was identified in a man aged 65-85 years with acute or convalescent COVID-19.

CDR3 DNA: TGCGCCAGCAGCTTGGCCGTTGGGGCGAACACTGAAGCTTTCTTT. This translates into CASSLAVGANTEAFF. The chain recombines TRBV5-1 with TRBJ1-1; tentative D call: TRBD1 (5 bases). Germline loops: CDR1 SGHRS, CDR2 YFSETQ. V dropped 0 bases and J dropped 1 base, with 10 bases sitting between them. The CDR3 is 15 residues long.